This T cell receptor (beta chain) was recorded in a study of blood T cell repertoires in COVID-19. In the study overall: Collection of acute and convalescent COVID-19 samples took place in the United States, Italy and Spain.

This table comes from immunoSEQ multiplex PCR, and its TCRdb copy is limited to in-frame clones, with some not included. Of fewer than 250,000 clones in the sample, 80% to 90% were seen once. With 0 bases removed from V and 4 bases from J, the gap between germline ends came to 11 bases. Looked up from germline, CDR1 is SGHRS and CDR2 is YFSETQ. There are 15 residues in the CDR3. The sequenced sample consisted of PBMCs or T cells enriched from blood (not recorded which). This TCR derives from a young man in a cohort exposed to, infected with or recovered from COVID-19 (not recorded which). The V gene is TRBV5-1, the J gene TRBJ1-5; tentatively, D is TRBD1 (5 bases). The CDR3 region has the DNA TGCGCCAGCAGCTTGGATCTGGGGCAAAATCAGCCCCAGCATTTT. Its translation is CASSLDLGQNQPQHF.